This TCR beta chain was documented in a study of T-cell memory formation after mild COVID-19. For the study at large: TCR clusters were largely donor specific. Points from the study as a whole: Confirmation of SARS-CoV-2 specificity was lacking for second-wave clones peaking day 37. A second wave expanding day 15 to 37 was CD4+-biased; contracting clones were balanced.

This clonotype has a handful of counts. What it binds is not known. The CDR3 loop spans 14 amino acids. Germline V gives CDR1 ENHRY, CDR2 SYGVKD. V was trimmed by 4 bases and J by 3 bases, leaving 13 bases between them. Constant-segment-primed 5'RACE gave TCR alpha and TCR beta cDNA libraries with sample barcodes and UMIs. TCRdb reprocessed the 5' RACE reads via MiXCR and lists one record per CDR3 protein. The table has approximately 340,000 distinct CDR3 sequences, roughly 13% seen once; the top ten hold about a fifth. The sequence derives from a man aged 18 to 30 who had mild COVID-19 (a few samples of this study predate the infection). Cell type and time point are not known. The chain recombines TRBV10-3 with TRBJ2-7; D possibly corresponds to TRBD1 (6 bases). Input material: PBMCs or a T cell subset sorted from them (not recorded which). The CDR3 DNA follows: TGTGCCATCAGTGTCTCAGGGGAAGACTACGAGCAGTACTTC. Translation: CAISVSGEDYEQYF.